These T cell receptor beta chains were read from a single sample in a study of control samples from healthy donors and cancer patients. The assay was immunoSEQ multiplex PCR, and TCRdb's table has in-frame clones only and misses some. The sample lists approximately 100,000 clones; around nine tenths were seen once. The sequenced sample was blood. The receptors derive from a human donor in good health. The donor label of this sample is uncertain. The CDR3 runs from the conserved cysteine through the conserved F or W. The D gene is left open where the match is weak. A clone size is listed for some rows: how often the clone was seen (once, few, many), or a class if it is expanded.

DNA: TGTGCCAGCAGTCCTGGGACAAATAGAAACACTGAAGCTTTCTTT; CDR3: CASSPGTNRNTEAFF; J: TRBJ1-1; V: TRBV7-9; D: -; size: -
DNA: TGCGCCAGCAGCTGGGGGGGGGCCGCTGGGGCCAACGTCCTGACTTTC; CDR3: CASSWGGAAGANVLTF; J: TRBJ2-6; V: TRBV5-1; D: -; size: -
DNA: TGTGCCAGCAGTTTAACAGGGTGGTCTGAAAAACTGTTTTTT; CDR3: CASSLTGWSEKLFF; J: TRBJ1-4; V: TRBV27; D: -; size: medium-sized
DNA: TGTGCCTGGCACCGGACTAGCGGGGGACGAGAGACCCAGTACTTC; CDR3: CAWHRTSGGRETQYF; J: TRBJ2-5; V: TRBV30; D: TRBD2; size: -
DNA: TGTGCCAGTGGGCAAATACCGAACACTGAAGCTTTCTTT; CDR3: CASGQIPNTEAFF; J: TRBJ1-1; V: TRBV10-3; D: -; size: -
DNA: TGTGCCAGCAGCTTGGGGGGGATACAAGAGACCCAGTACTTC; CDR3: CASSLGGIQETQYF; J: TRBJ2-5; V: TRBV7-2; D: TRBD2; size: -
DNA: TGTGCCAGCTCACCAAATCAGGGGGGCTCCGGAAACACCATATATTTT; CDR3: CASSPNQGGSGNTIYF; J: TRBJ1-3; V: TRBV18; D: TRBD1; size: -
DNA: TGTGCCAGCAGTGAAGGAGGGGGCAACACTGAAGCTTTCTTT; CDR3: CASSEGGGNTEAFF; J: TRBJ1-1; V: TRBV2; D: TRBD1; size: once
DNA: TGTGCCAGCAGCCCCGGGGCCCATCAGCCCCAGCATTTT; CDR3: CASSPGAHQPQHF; J: TRBJ1-5; V: TRBV6-5; D: -; size: -
DNA: TGTGCCATCAGCCAATTCCAGGGGAACTACGAGCAGTACTTC; CDR3: CAISQFQGNYEQYF; J: TRBJ2-7; V: TRBV10-3; D: -; size: once
DNA: TGTGCCAGTAGGGGGATTATTGGGTTCGATGGCTACACCTTC; CDR3: CASRGIIGFDGYTF; J: TRBJ1-2; V: TRBV19; D: -; size: -
DNA: TGTGCCAGCAGTTGGCGCTCTGGGGCCAACGTCCTGACTTTC; CDR3: CASSWRSGANVLTF; J: TRBJ2-6; V: TRBV2; D: -; size: -
DNA: TGTGCCAGCAGTGTAGGATCTGGAAACACCATATATTTT; CDR3: CASSVGSGNTIYF; J: TRBJ1-3; V: TRBV12-3/TRBV12-4; D: -; size: -
DNA: TGCGCCAGCAGCTTGACAGGGCTGAACACTGAAGCTTTCTTT; CDR3: CASSLTGLNTEAFF; J: TRBJ1-1; V: TRBV5-1; D: -; size: -
DNA: TGTGCCAGTAGTAAGGACAGGGGGACCTACAATGAGCAGTTCTTC; CDR3: CASSKDRGTYNEQFF; J: TRBJ2-1; V: TRBV19; D: TRBD1; size: -
DNA: TGTGCCAGCAGAGGGGCCGACTTAACCTACGAGCAGTACTTC; CDR3: CASRGADLTYEQYF; J: TRBJ2-7; V: TRBV6-5; D: -; size: -
DNA: TGTGCCAGCAGTTACTCGGCGGGACACCATAACTATGGCTACACCTTC; CDR3: CASSYSAGHHNYGYTF; J: TRBJ1-2; V: TRBV6-5; D: -; size: -
DNA: TGCGCCAGCAGCTTGGGGGGATCCCGACAGAACCCCTACGAGCAGTACTTC; CDR3: CASSLGGSRQNPYEQYF; J: TRBJ2-7; V: TRBV5-1; D: -; size: -
DNA: TGTGCCGCCCGACAGGGTGGCACTGAAGCTTTCTTT; CDR3: CAARQGGTEAFF; J: TRBJ1-1; V: TRBV30; D: TRBD1; size: -
DNA: TGTGCCAGCAGCGCCCGGGGTGGGAGCGGAGCGAACACCGGGGAGCTGTTTTTT; CDR3: CASSARGGSGANTGELFF; J: TRBJ2-2; V: TRBV5-4; D: -; size: -
DNA: TGTGCCACCAGTGATCCGGGGTCGGGGCAGCCCCAGCATTTT; CDR3: CATSDPGSGQPQHF; J: TRBJ1-5; V: TRBV24-1; D: -; size: once
DNA: TGTGCCAGCAGCTCCGGACAGGACTCCACCGGGGAGCTGTTTTTT; CDR3: CASSSGQDSTGELFF; J: TRBJ2-2; V: TRBV7-6; D: TRBD1; size: -
DNA: TGTGCCAGCAGCTTACCGGGACAGGTGATTCAAGAGACCCAGTACTTC; CDR3: CASSLPGQVIQETQYF; J: TRBJ2-5; V: TRBV7-9; D: TRBD1; size: once
DNA: TGTGCCATCAGTGAGGGGACAGGGTATGTCGATGAGCAGTTCTTC; CDR3: CAISEGTGYVDEQFF; J: TRBJ2-1; V: TRBV10-3; D: TRBD1; size: -
DNA: TGTGCCAGCGCAACAGGGGGCTATGGCTACACCTTC; CDR3: CASATGGYGYTF; J: TRBJ1-2; V: TRBV25-1; D: TRBD1; size: -
DNA: TGTGCCAGCAGTTCCTCCGGGACAGGGTCGTGGGCCGAGCAGTACTTC; CDR3: CASSSSGTGSWAEQYF; J: TRBJ2-7; V: TRBV28; D: TRBD1; size: -
DNA: TGTGCCAGCAGCAACGGAGCGGGAGGGCAGCCCCAGCATTTT; CDR3: CASSNGAGGQPQHF; J: TRBJ1-5; V: TRBV5-8; D: -; size: -
DNA: TGTGCCAGCAGCCCACGCGGCCCCTTTACGCGGGGCACTGAAGCTTTCTTT; CDR3: CASSPRGPFTRGTEAFF; J: TRBJ1-1; V: TRBV7-3; D: -; size: -
DNA: TGTGCCAGCAGCTTCTTAGTAAACTCTGGAAACACCATATATTTT; CDR3: CASSFLVNSGNTIYF; J: TRBJ1-3; V: TRBV7-9; D: -; size: -
DNA: TGTGCCAGCAGGGGGAGACAGGAGACAGATACGCAGTATTTT; CDR3: CASRGRQETDTQYF; J: TRBJ2-3; V: TRBV2; D: -; size: -
DNA: TGCGCCAGCAGATTATCCGGGGGGGCCAACACAGATACGCAGTATTTT; CDR3: CASRLSGGANTDTQYF; J: TRBJ2-3; V: TRBV5-1; D: TRBD2; size: -
DNA: TGTGCCAGCAGCCATGCAGTTTTAACTACCCTAGGGGTTCAGTACTTC; CDR3: CASSHAVLTTLGVQYF; J: TRBJ2-4; V: TRBV3-1/TRBV3-2; D: -; size: once
DNA: TGTGCCAGCAGTGTATACTACGAGCAGTACTTC; CDR3: CASSVYYEQYF; J: TRBJ2-7; V: TRBV25-1; D: -; size: -
DNA: TGTGCCAGCAGTCCTATCCGGGACACGCAGTACTTC; CDR3: CASSPIRDTQYF; J: TRBJ2-7; V: TRBV14; D: -; size: -